Reported below is one T cell receptor beta chain. The antigen remains unidentified. The entry originates in a study of cytomegalovirus exposure and HLA in healthy donors. Findings of the study overall: The study flagged about 160 TCR beta chains as cytomegalovirus-associated. Most TCR sequences showed up rarely, but some public TCRs showed up in many donors.

The PCR made use of 60 Vbeta and 13 Jbeta primers. Clones were read by immunoSEQ multiplex PCR, and TCRdb kept only the in-frame ones, dropping some. The table includes fewer than 200,000 clones, around 68% detected once. Sequencing used PBMCs. This receptor was taken from a man in his fifties or sixties in good health and CMV-seronegative.

The CDR3: CASSAGAGSLYNEQFF. The CDR3 nucleotides are TGTGCCAGCAGCGCCGGGGCGGGATCACTCTACAATGAGCAGTTCTTC. The chain uses TRBV7-2 and TRBJ2-1; D perhaps matches TRBD2 (6 bases). V was cut by 5 bases and J by 3 bases, with 17 bases left in between. In germline, CDR1 is SGHTA, CDR2 FQGNSA. CDR3 length equals 16 residues.